This T cell receptor beta chain was captured in a study of cytomegalovirus exposure and HLA in healthy donors. Germline-derived CDR1 and CDR2 are LNHDA and SQIVND (reference sequence). The CDR3 is made up of 16 amino acids. V dropped 4 bases and J dropped 0 bases, with 12 bases sitting between them. It was with 60 Vbeta and 13 Jbeta primers that the PCR ran. Sequenced by immunoSEQ multiplex PCR; TCRdb stores in-frame clones only, minus some. The sample gives more than 95,000 clones, 70% to 80% of which show up once; over 1.5% is in the top ten. The chain employs TRBV19 and TRBJ1-4, with unresolved D. This receptor was taken from a woman aged 18 to 35 in good health and CMV-seronegative. The sequencing sample was made of PBMCs. The CDR3 DNA follows: TGTGCCAGTAGTACTAATAACGGAGCAACTAATGAAAAACTGTTTTTT. Encoded protein: CASSTNNGATNEKLFF.